This is a list of T cell receptor beta chains from one sample in a study of T cells in Graves' hyperthyroidism and ophthalmopathy. TCRdb re-called the multiplex PCR reads through MiXCR, storing one row per CDR3 protein. The data contain about 600,000 distinct CDR3 sequences, about a sixth of them seen just once; the ten biggest clones take up around 3.5%. The sequenced material came from blood. These receptors were taken from a woman aged 40 to 49 with Graves' ophthalmopathy. The CDR3 runs from the conserved cysteine through the conserved F or W. The order of the fields is CDR3 protein, CDR3 DNA, J gene, D gene, clone size, V gene. D genes are given only for firm matches. The size entry is marked missing in some rows and otherwise reads once, few, many or a size class.

CDR3 protein: CASSQTGAAQYF
CDR3 DNA: TGTGCCAGCAGCCAGACAGGGGCGGCCCAGTACTTC
J gene: TRBJ2-5
D gene: TRBD1
clone size: many
V gene: TRBV2

CDR3 protein: CASSPLGSGIGETQYF
CDR3 DNA: TGTGCCAGCAGTCCCCTGGGTAGCGGCATAGGAGAGACCCAGTACTTC
J gene: TRBJ2-5
D gene: NA
clone size: once
V gene: TRBV6-1

CDR3 protein: CASSLAGDWETQYF
CDR3 DNA: TGTGCCAGCAGCTTAGCTGGCGATTGGGAGACCCAGTACTTC
J gene: TRBJ2-5
D gene: NA
clone size: many
V gene: TRBV7-6

CDR3 protein: CASSLGGQGLAQPQHF
CDR3 DNA: TGTGCCAGCAGCTTAGGGGGACAGGGGCTGGCTCAGCCCCAGCATTTT
J gene: TRBJ1-5
D gene: TRBD1
clone size: NA
V gene: TRBV11-2

CDR3 protein: CASAAGQGFEKLFF
CDR3 DNA: TGTGCCAGCGCTGCGGGACAGGGGTTTGAAAAACTGTTTTTT
J gene: TRBJ1-4
D gene: TRBD1
clone size: NA
V gene: TRBV6-1

CDR3 protein: CASSSAGAGDTEAFF
CDR3 DNA: TGTGCCAGCAGTTCCGCAGGGGCTGGGGACACTGAAGCTTTCTTT
J gene: TRBJ1-1
D gene: NA
clone size: NA
V gene: TRBV27

CDR3 protein: CASSQRIADEQYF
CDR3 DNA: TGTGCCAGCAGCCAGAGGATAGCGGACGAGCAGTACTTC
J gene: TRBJ2-7
D gene: NA
clone size: many
V gene: TRBV13

CDR3 protein: CASSSGQGPYNSPLHF
CDR3 DNA: TGTGCCAGCAGCTCCGGACAGGGACCATATAATTCACCCCTCCACTTT
J gene: TRBJ1-6
D gene: TRBD1
clone size: many
V gene: TRBV28

CDR3 protein: CASSWEGGGPQHF
CDR3 DNA: TGCGCCAGCAGCTGGGAGGGCGGAGGACCCCAGCATTTT
J gene: TRBJ1-5
D gene: NA
clone size: many
V gene: TRBV5-1

CDR3 protein: CASSPGLAESTDTQYF
CDR3 DNA: TGTGCCAGCAGCCCAGGACTAGCGGAGAGCACAGATACGCAGTATTTT
J gene: TRBJ2-3
D gene: TRBD2
clone size: many
V gene: TRBV11-3

CDR3 protein: CASSLGPTQGRRSYEQFF
CDR3 DNA: TGCGCCAGCAGCTTGGGCCCCACACAGGGTCGACGGTCTTACGAGCAGTTCTTC
J gene: TRBJ2-1
D gene: NA
clone size: NA
V gene: TRBV5-1

CDR3 protein: CASSLSCAGNLYGYTF
CDR3 DNA: TGTGCCAGCAGTTTATCGTGCGCCGGGAATCTCTATGGCTACACCTTC
J gene: TRBJ1-2
D gene: NA
clone size: NA
V gene: TRBV27

CDR3 protein: CASGTSGGGSYEQYF
CDR3 DNA: TGTGCCAGTGGGACTAGCGGAGGGGGCTCCTACGAGCAGTACTTC
J gene: TRBJ2-7
D gene: TRBD2
clone size: NA
V gene: TRBV6-2/TRBV6-3

CDR3 protein: CSVDPLGGVLNYEQYF
CDR3 DNA: TGCAGTGTCGACCCTTTGGGGGGCGTACTCAACTACGAGCAGTACTTC
J gene: TRBJ2-7
D gene: NA
clone size: NA
V gene: TRBV20-1

CDR3 protein: CASSYVSVSYEQYF
CDR3 DNA: TGTGCCAGCAGTTACGTTAGTGTCTCCTACGAGCAGTACTTC
J gene: TRBJ2-7
D gene: NA
clone size: NA
V gene: TRBV6-8

CDR3 protein: CASIVDSGYTF
CDR3 DNA: TGTGCCAGCATAGTGGATTCGGGCTACACCTTC
J gene: TRBJ1-2
D gene: NA
clone size: few
V gene: TRBV2

CDR3 protein: CASRTNSGRNTEAFF
CDR3 DNA: TGTGCCAGTAGGACTAACTCGGGGAGAAACACTGAAGCTTTCTTT
J gene: TRBJ1-1
D gene: NA
clone size: few
V gene: TRBV19

CDR3 protein: CASSGRDTGELFF
CDR3 DNA: TGTGCCAGCAGTGGCCGGGACACCGGGGAGCTGTTTTTT
J gene: TRBJ2-2
D gene: NA
clone size: NA
V gene: TRBV6-1

CDR3 protein: CSARGRGGTEAFF
CDR3 DNA: TGCAGTGCTAGAGGCAGGGGGGGTACTGAAGCTTTCTTT
J gene: TRBJ1-1
D gene: TRBD1
clone size: NA
V gene: TRBV20-1

CDR3 protein: CASRTFLLKTGMDGYTF
CDR3 DNA: TGTGCCAGCAGGACCTTTTTACTTAAAACAGGGATGGATGGCTACACCTTC
J gene: TRBJ1-2
D gene: NA
clone size: many
V gene: TRBV2

CDR3 protein: CASSLALGGAKKETQYF
CDR3 DNA: TGCGCCAGCAGCTTGGCCTTGGGGGGAGCGAAAAAGGAGACCCAGTACTTC
J gene: TRBJ2-5
D gene: NA
clone size: NA
V gene: TRBV5-1

CDR3 protein: CASSDAGFYGYTF
CDR3 DNA: TGTGCCAGCAGTGACGCGGGGTTCTATGGCTACACCTTC
J gene: TRBJ1-2
D gene: NA
clone size: many
V gene: TRBV2

CDR3 protein: CSARDWGNEQFF
CDR3 DNA: TGCAGTGCTAGAGATTGGGGCAATGAGCAGTTCTTC
J gene: TRBJ2-1
D gene: NA
clone size: many
V gene: TRBV20-1

CDR3 protein: CASSAEEGATDTQYF
CDR3 DNA: TGTGCCAGCAGTGCGGAGGAGGGAGCGACAGATACGCAGTATTTT
J gene: TRBJ2-3
D gene: NA
clone size: once
V gene: TRBV6-4

CDR3 protein: CASSPHEPGSDEQYF
CDR3 DNA: TGTGCCAGCAGCCCCCATGAACCAGGGTCGGACGAGCAGTACTTC
J gene: TRBJ2-7
D gene: NA
clone size: many
V gene: TRBV7-9

CDR3 protein: CASSEGLYNEQFF
CDR3 DNA: TGCGCCAGCAGCGAGGGACTGTACAATGAGCAGTTCTTC
J gene: TRBJ2-1
D gene: NA
clone size: many
V gene: TRBV5-1

CDR3 protein: CSASHHEQFF
CDR3 DNA: TGCAGTGCTAGTCACCATGAGCAGTTCTTC
J gene: TRBJ2-1
D gene: NA
clone size: many
V gene: TRBV20-1

CDR3 protein: CASSPGGSGSYNEQFF
CDR3 DNA: TGTGCCAGCAGCCCAGGAGGCAGCGGCTCCTACAATGAGCAGTTCTTC
J gene: TRBJ2-1
D gene: NA
clone size: many
V gene: TRBV7-8

CDR3 protein: CSARKHTGELFF
CDR3 DNA: TGCAGTGCTAGAAAACATACCGGGGAGCTGTTTTTT
J gene: TRBJ2-2
D gene: NA
clone size: many
V gene: TRBV20-1

CDR3 protein: CAIGTLGLRYNEQFF
CDR3 DNA: TGTGCCATCGGGACCCTGGGACTACGCTACAATGAGCAGTTCTTC
J gene: TRBJ2-1
D gene: TRBD2
clone size: many
V gene: TRBV10-3

CDR3 protein: CAISAGVYEKLFF
CDR3 DNA: TGTGCCATCAGTGCCGGGGTTTATGAAAAACTGTTTTTT
J gene: TRBJ1-4
D gene: NA
clone size: NA
V gene: TRBV10-3

CDR3 protein: CAWARGQGDTGELFF
CDR3 DNA: TGTGCCTGGGCCCGTGGACAGGGAGACACCGGGGAGCTGTTTTTT
J gene: TRBJ2-2
D gene: TRBD1
clone size: NA
V gene: TRBV30

CDR3 protein: CASSFAGLSYNEQFF
CDR3 DNA: TGCGCCAGCAGCTTTGCGGGGTTATCCTACAATGAGCAGTTCTTC
J gene: TRBJ2-1
D gene: NA
clone size: NA
V gene: TRBV5-1

CDR3 protein: CASSWQGDFGNTIYF
CDR3 DNA: TGCGCCAGCAGCTGGCAGGGGGACTTTGGAAACACCATATATTTT
J gene: TRBJ1-3
D gene: TRBD1
clone size: NA
V gene: TRBV5-1

CDR3 protein: CASSQQRRYEQYF
CDR3 DNA: TGTGCCAGCAGTCAACAAAGGAGGTACGAGCAGTACTTC
J gene: TRBJ2-7
D gene: NA
clone size: many
V gene: TRBV6-1

CDR3 protein: CASSYTGQPNQPQHF
CDR3 DNA: TGCGCCAGCAGCTATACAGGACAGCCCAATCAGCCCCAGCATTTT
J gene: TRBJ1-5
D gene: NA
clone size: few
V gene: TRBV5-1

CDR3 protein: CASSFLSGAVSSYEQYF
CDR3 DNA: TGTGCCAGCAGCTTTCTTAGCGGGGCAGTGAGCTCCTACGAGCAGTACTTC
J gene: TRBJ2-7
D gene: TRBD2
clone size: NA
V gene: TRBV11-2

CDR3 protein: CSARDDVRAGQPQHF
CDR3 DNA: TGCAGTGCTAGAGACGATGTGAGGGCTGGGCAGCCCCAGCATTTT
J gene: TRBJ1-5
D gene: NA
clone size: few
V gene: TRBV20-1

CDR3 protein: CASAGGSIGEQYF
CDR3 DNA: TGTGCCAGCGCCGGCGGGAGCATTGGCGAGCAGTACTTC
J gene: TRBJ2-7
D gene: TRBD2
clone size: many
V gene: TRBV28

CDR3 protein: CASSLFGAAEAFF
CDR3 DNA: TGCGCCAGCAGCTTGTTCGGGGCCGCTGAAGCTTTCTTT
J gene: TRBJ1-1
D gene: NA
clone size: many
V gene: TRBV5-1

CDR3 protein: CASSFQLAENNEQFF
CDR3 DNA: TGCGCCAGCAGCTTCCAACTAGCGGAGAACAATGAGCAGTTCTTC
J gene: TRBJ2-1
D gene: TRBD2
clone size: many
V gene: TRBV5-1

CDR3 protein: CSASGTSGRGTDTQYF
CDR3 DNA: TGCAGTGCTAGCGGGACCAGCGGGAGGGGCACAGATACGCAGTATTTT
J gene: TRBJ2-3
D gene: TRBD2
clone size: once
V gene: TRBV20-1